This entry lists 23 T cell receptor beta chains sequenced from one sample in a study of T cell clonotyping in hematopoietic cell transplantation. TCRdb keeps only in-frame clones here, not all; method: immunoSEQ multiplex PCR. In the table there are around 11,000 clones, roughly 89% of which are singletons. This specimen was PBMCs, taken 100 days after allogeneic stem cell transplant. The receptors stem from a female patient in her 60s who had an allogeneic stem cell transplant from an unrelated donor, so the T cells may come from the graft donor. Some clones in this sample may be carry-over from other donors' samples.

The V gene is TRBV28, the J gene TRBJ1-1; D uncertain. Deletions cut 2 bases from V and 3 bases from J, with 13 bases between. CDR1 is MDHEN, CDR2 SYDVKM, per germline. CDR3 size: 15 residues. CDR3 in DNA: TGTGCCAGCAGTTTACCCGGACGCCCGGACACTGAAGCTTTCTTT. Protein sequence: CASSLPGRPDTEAFF. The whole variable domain, filled in from reference TRBV28 and TRBJ1-1, reads DVKVTQSSRYLVKRTGEKVFLECVQDMDHENMFWYRQDPGLGLRLIYFSYDVKMKEKGDIPEGYSVSREKKERFSLILESASTNQTSMYLCASSLPGRPDTEAFFGQGTRLTVV.

The table lists this clone with a count of one. DNA for the CDR3: TGTGCCAGCAGCCAAGGGGCTAATTCACCCCTCCACTTT. It translates to CASSQGANSPLHF. The V and J genes are TRBV14 and TRBJ1-6, with D unresolved. In germline, CDR1 is SGHDN, CDR2 FVKESK. The CDR3 totals 13 residues. V was shortened by 1 base and J by 6 bases, with 4 bases between the two germline ends. Together with reference TRBV14 and TRBJ1-6, the CDR3 gives the full variable domain: EAGVTQFPSHSVIEKGQTVTLRCDPISGHDNLYWYRRVMGKEIKFLLHFVKESKQDESGMPNNRFLAERTGGTYSTLKVQPAELEDSGVYFCASSQGANSPLHFGNGTRLTVT.

This clone has just one count. The chain combines TRBV7-9 with TRBJ1-1, with D possibly TRBD1 on 6 matching bases. The germline V gene encodes CDR1 SEHNR and CDR2 FQNEAQ (reference sequence). V shed 8 bases and J shed 8 bases, with 12 bases lying between them. The CDR3 is 11 amino acids. The CDR3 sequence is CASSEGEEAFF. CDR3 coding DNA: TGTGCCAGCTCAGAGGGGGAGGAAGCTTTCTTT.

This chain links TRBV28 with TRBJ2-7; D unclear. Germline CDR1 is MDHEN and CDR2 is SYDVKM. Trimming took 3 bases from V and 2 from J, leaving 14 bases between them. The CDR3 spans 15 residues. This CDR3 is CASSFFLGLAYEQYF. The CDR3 DNA sequence: TGTGCCAGCAGTTTCTTCCTCGGCCTTGCCTACGAGCAGTACTTC.

CDR3 in amino acids: CASSFAGSYEQYF. CDR3 bases: TGTGCCAGCAGTTTTGCGGGGTCCTACGAGCAGTACTTC. The rearrangement links TRBV6-6 to TRBJ2-7, with D tentatively TRBD2 (6 bases). Germline CDR1 is MNHNY and CDR2 is SVGAGI (reference sequence). Trimming removed 4 bases from V and 1 base from J, with 8 bases in between. The CDR3 is 13 amino acids.

The V and J genes are TRBV7-9 and TRBJ2-5; tentatively, D is TRBD2 (6 bases). CDR1 is SEHNR, CDR2 FQNEAQ, per germline (reference sequence). Trimming shortened V by 6 bases and J by 2 bases, and 10 bases separated the two germline ends. The CDR3 has 13 residues. The CDR3 coding sequence is TGTGCCAGCAGTACAGGAGGGCAAGAGACCCAGTACTTC. This encodes CASSTGGQETQYF.

As DNA, the CDR3 is TGTGCCAGAAGCTTAGAGGGCAGGGCCTACGAGCAGTACTTC. It encodes CARSLEGRAYEQYF. This rearrangement joins TRBV7-5 to TRBJ2-7; the table's D gene call, TRBD1, was not cross checked with the DNA. TRBV7-5 is deemed a pseudogene. CDR3 length: 14 amino acids.

This clone is a singleton in its sample. V gene TRBV9 combines with J gene TRBJ1-1; no reliable D call. V lost 0 bases and J lost 1, with 7 bases in between. Germline loops: CDR1 SGDLS, CDR2 YYNGEE. The CDR3 is made up of 14 amino acids. The CDR3 sequence is CASSVGYTNTEAFF. CDR3 sequence (DNA): TGTGCCAGCAGCGTAGGCTACACGAACACTGAAGCTTTCTTT.

V and J are TRBV6-6 and TRBJ2-7; D is ambiguous. The CDR3 totals 14 residues. V was pared by 2 bases and J by 2 bases, with 10 bases between. From germline, CDR1 is MNHNY and CDR2 SVGAGI (reference sequence). The CDR3 loop is CASSYVGGAYEQYF. The DNA of the CDR3 is TGTGCCAGCAGTTACGTAGGTGGAGCCTACGAGCAGTACTTC.

J is TRBJ1-2 and V is TRBV4-2; D unresolved. The CDR3 is 16 residues long. Germline V lookup: CDR1 LGHNA, CDR2 YNFKEQ. V lost 0 bases, J lost 1 base, and 12 bases lay in between. The CDR3 coding sequence is TGTGCCAGCAGCCAAGATCTGAACAGTTATAACTATGGCTACACCTTC. Amino acids: CASSQDLNSYNYGYTF.

V usage is TRBV10-3 and J usage is TRBJ2-3; D is unresolved. The germline V and J ends were trimmed by 3 bases and 5 bases, with 6 bases remaining between them. Germline CDR1 reads ENHRY; CDR2 reads SYGVKD. This CDR3 spans 12 amino acids. CDR3 coding DNA: TGTGCCATCAGTGAACCGGGAGATACGCAGTATTTT. Its protein is CAISEPGDTQYF.

J is TRBJ1-5 and V is TRBV7-2, with no clear D. With 1 base removed from V and 9 bases from J, the gap between germline ends came to 13 bases. Germline CDR1 SGHTA, CDR2 FQGNSA. The CDR3 extends over 14 amino acids. The CDR3 DNA is TGTGCCAGCAGCTTAGTAGGGATCGGGTCGCCCCAGCATTTT. This codes for CASSLVGIGSPQHF.

The V gene is TRBV5-4, the J gene TRBJ2-2; no firm D call. CDR1 is SGHNT and CDR2 is YYREEE in the germline V gene (reference sequence). CDR3 length: 12 amino acids. V lost 4 bases to trimming and J lost 4 bases, with 5 bases between them. The CDR3 reads CASSTVTGELFF. CDR3 in DNA: TGTGCCAGCAGCACCGTCACCGGGGAGCTGTTTTTT.

The chain combines TRBV30 with TRBJ1-5; 9 bases align to TRBD1. Germline assignment: CDR1 GTSNPN and CDR2 SVGIG (reference sequence). V trimming: 3 bases; J trimming: 3 bases; junction bases outside the gene matches: 9. The CDR3 length is 16 residues. The DNA of the CDR3 is TGTGCCTGGAGGGCGATGGACAGGGGTGCCAATCAGCCCCAGCATTTT. Protein product: CAWRAMDRGANQPQHF.

V is TRBV19 and J is TRBJ1-2; no clear D gene. The V end lost 2 bases, the J end lost 2 bases, and 21 bases lay between the germline ends. CDR3 length: 18 residues. Germline CDR1 and CDR2: LNHDA and SQIVND (reference sequence). The CDR3 bases are TGTGCCAGTAGTATATGGGGTCCCCCCGGTCGGGCCAACTATGGCTACACCTTC. Translated: CASSIWGPPGRANYGYTF.

The chain employs TRBV9 and TRBJ2-7; a possible D gene is TRBD2 (5 bases). CDR1 is SGDLS and CDR2 is YYNGEE in the germline V gene. The CDR3 extends over 15 amino acids. V gave up 0 bases and J gave up 1 base, with 11 bases separating them. CDR3 sequence reads: CASSVDDYPSYEQYF. The DNA for the CDR3 is TGTGCCAGCAGCGTAGATGACTATCCGTCCTACGAGCAGTACTTC.

The chain is built from TRBV7-2 and TRBJ2-1; perhaps TRBD1 as D (6 bases). Germline V gene lookup returns CDR1 SGHTA and CDR2 FQGNSA. Trimming took 1 base from V and 0 from J, leaving 16 bases between them. CDR3 size: 18 residues. The CDR3 region is CASSLVPDSPSSYNEQFF. The CDR3 DNA follows: TGTGCCAGCAGCTTAGTTCCGGACAGCCCAAGCTCCTACAATGAGCAGTTCTTC.

V and J are TRBV5-4 and TRBJ2-7; 8 positions agree with TRBD1. The CDR3 loop spans 12 amino acids. Germline trimming cut 4 bases from V and 6 bases from J; bases unmatched to any gene: 3. Germline V gives CDR1 SGHNT, CDR2 YYREEE (reference sequence). For the CDR3, the DNA is TGTGCCAGCAGCGCAGGGGGCCCCGAGCAGTACTTC. Translating gives CASSAGGPEQYF.

V gene TRBV19 combines with J gene TRBJ1-5; 9 bases fit TRBD1. V lost 7 bases and J lost 5; bases outside the gene matches: 6. Germline V CDR1 and CDR2: LNHDA, SQIVND (reference sequence). CDR3 length: 14 amino acids. As DNA, the CDR3 is TGTGCCAGTAAGGGACAGGGATGGTATCAGCCCCAGCATTTT. This codes for CASKGQGWYQPQHF. The whole variable domain, remainder taken from reference TRBV19 and TRBJ1-5, is DGGITQSPKYLFRKEGQNVTLSCEQNLNHDAMYWYRQDPGQGLRLIYYSQIVNDFQKGDIAEGYSVSREKKESFPLTVTSAQKNPTAFYLCASKGQGWYQPQHFGDGTRLSIL.

The chain carries TRBV28 and TRBJ2-2; unclear D gene. Trimming took 4 bases from V and 4 from J, leaving 10 bases between them. This CDR3 has 14 amino acids. Per the germline V gene, CDR1 is MDHEN and CDR2 is SYDVKM. The DNA of the CDR3 is TGTGCCAGCAGTTCCCCAGGTTCCACCGGGGAGCTGTTTTTT. It encodes CASSSPGSTGELFF.

This clone was seen a handful of times. V is TRBV19 and J is TRBJ1-5; D uncertain. Deletions cut 3 bases from V and 9 bases from J, with 9 bases between. CDR1 and CDR2 (germline): LNHDA, SQIVND (reference sequence). There are 12 residues in the CDR3. The DNA of the CDR3 is TGTGCCAGTAGTATCCCCCCCCTGCCCCAGCATTTT. It is translated as CASSIPPLPQHF.

J is TRBJ2-2 and V is TRBV10-1; possible D gene TRBD1, 5 bases. Germline-derived CDR1 and CDR2 are WNHNN and SYGVQD (reference sequence). V was trimmed by 2 bases and J by 4 bases, leaving 11 bases between them. This CDR3 comprises 15 residues. CDR3 residues: CASSETTASTGELFF. CDR3 bases: TGCGCCAGCAGTGAGACGACAGCGAGCACCGGGGAGCTGTTTTTT.

This chain uses TRBV4-1 with TRBJ1-1; D remains ambiguous. From germline, CDR1 is MGHRA and CDR2 YSYEKL. CDR3 size: 15 residues. V lost 3 bases and J lost 2, with 13 bases in between. The CDR3 protein is CASSHSPQPNTEAFF. In DNA form, the CDR3 reads TGCGCCAGCAGCCATTCCCCACAGCCAAACACTGAAGCTTTCTTT.